The 4 T cell receptor beta chains below all came from one sample that was sequenced in a study of human T cells and chemical hapten exposure. Each CDR3 protein gets one entry after TCRdb re-called the RACE reads with MiXCR. The sample has some 88,000 distinct CDR3 sequences, around 10% seen once; the top ten hold 2.2%. Time point reported: patch test 2, 6 weeks after DPC sensitization. Regarding treatment: therapeutic diphenylcyclopropenone sensitization with weekly scalp DPC. Here the sequenced sample was whole blood, taken in connection with sensitization to the hapten diphenylcyclopropenone (DPC). The receptor source for this set is a man in his forties with alopecia areata. Some clones in this sample may be carry-over from other donors' samples.

The V gene is TRBV6-2 or TRBV6-3, the J gene TRBJ2-2; possibly TRBD1 for D (6 bases). V was pared by 6 bases and J by 10 bases, with 18 bases between. The germline gives CDR1 MNHEY, CDR2 SVGEGT. The CDR3 totals 14 residues. The CDR3: CASSPNRVSVELFF. The CDR3 bases are TGTGCCAGCAGCCCCAACAGGGTATCTGTGGAGCTGTTTTTT.

The V and J genes are TRBV7-2 and TRBJ2-3, with 7 bases lining up with TRBD2. Germline CDR1 and CDR2: SGHTA and FQGNSA. CDR3 length equals 16 residues. J gave up 0 bases and V 2 bases, and 5 bases lay outside the gene matches. CDR3 sequence reads: CASSLQAGQSTDTQYF. For the CDR3, the DNA is TGTGCCAGCAGCTTACAAGCGGGGCAAAGCACAGATACGCAGTATTTT.

This clonotype was observed a handful of times. The chain is built from TRBV5-1 and TRBJ2-7; possibly TRBD1 or TRBD2 for D (6 bases each). Germline CDR1 is SGHRS and CDR2 is YFSETQ. The CDR3 totals 15 residues. Trimming removed 3 bases from V and 6 bases from J, with 19 bases in between. CDR3 sequence: CASSSDWRGVSEQYF. CDR3 DNA: TGCGCCAGCAGCTCCGATTGGAGGGGGGTTAGCGAGCAGTACTTC.

The chain couples TRBV3-1 to TRBJ1-4; weak D call: TRBD1 (6 bases). The V and J ends lost 0 bases and 8 bases respectively, with 13 bases between them. Germline V gene data show CDR1 as LGHDT and CDR2 as YNNKEL (reference sequence). This CDR3 has 15 amino acids. The CDR3 DNA reads as TGTGCCAGCAGCCAAGATCGGGCAGGGGAGGAAAAACTGTTTTTT. It translates to CASSQDRAGEEKLFF.